A few counts support the clone carrying this T cell receptor beta chain. Its specificity is unknown. A multiplex PCR was run with 60 Vbeta primers and 13 Jbeta primers. This table comes from immunoSEQ multiplex PCR, and its TCRdb copy is limited to in-frame clones, with some not included. The sample contains approximately 200,000 clones, roughly four fifths of which appear only once. This CDR3 has 15 amino acids. The V end was cut by 0 bases, the J end by 1 base, with 7 bases between. The germline V gene has CDR1 MNHEY and CDR2 SMNVEV (reference sequence). The data are from a study of cytomegalovirus exposure and HLA in healthy donors. Study-level points and caveats: A few chains linked to CMV were shown in vitro to be specific for CMV antigens.

The rearrangement links TRBV27 to TRBJ1-3; D is unclear. This clonotype was obtained from a woman between 18 and 29 years old in good health and CMV-seropositive. Sequencing used PBMCs. The DNA for the CDR3 is TGTGCCAGCAGTTTATCGGCTTTATCTGGAAACACCATATATTTT. Translation: CASSLSALSGNTIYF.